Listed below are T cell receptor beta chains from one sample, sequenced in a study of STAT5B mutations in CD4+ large granular lymphocyte leukemia. The data were produced by immunoSEQ multiplex PCR, yet TCRdb's version contains in-frame clones alone and is incomplete. The sample holds about 30,000 clones, more than 70% seen once. The specimen was CD4+ T cells from blood buffy coats. Receptors were obtained from a human donor in good health. CDR3s include the opening cysteine and the closing phenylalanine or tryptophan.

TRBV13	TRBJ2-7	CASSLGALAGATYEQYF
TRBV6-1	TRBJ2-7	CASSERTGLEQYF
TRBV23-1	TRBJ2-2	CASSESDRGLRAGELFF
TRBV27	TRBJ1-5	CASSSLSSNQPQHF
TRBV18	TRBJ2-5	CASSRSRGETQYF
TRBV30	TRBJ2-3	CAWSVTPDTQYF
TRBV7-7	TRBJ2-5	CASSYRQGGGETQYF
TRBV19	TRBJ2-5	CASSRMADRGSPYQETQYF
TRBV6-5	TRBJ1-1	CASSSDTRGVDTEAFF
TRBV2	TRBJ2-7	CASSEAEYLQYF
TRBV4-3	TRBJ2-6	CASSQDIDSNVLTF
TRBV5-1	TRBJ2-7	CASSPFGTSGSSYYEQYF
TRBV9	TRBJ2-3	CASSRSGDRADTQYF
TRBV5-1	TRBJ2-7	CASRGDNAYEQYF
TRBV12-2	TRBJ2-5	CASRPRVNGTSGEKETQYF
TRBV25-1	TRBJ1-3	CASSATGVSNTIYF
TRBV5-1	TRBJ2-2	CASSDSVGTGELFF
TRBV5-6	TRBJ1-1	CASSLAGTGGEKPEAFF
TRBV5-1	TRBJ2-3	CASSLSPGGRTDTQYF
TRBV18	TRBJ2-2	CASSRAASPNTGELFF
TRBV21-1	TRBJ2-3	CASSKSREGGSGTDTQYF
TRBV2	TRBJ2-7	CASSERPYEQYF
TRBV30	TRBJ2-7	CAWSPDRGRAREQYF
TRBV7-2	TRBJ2-5	CASSLSETQYF
TRBV19	TRBJ2-3	CASSIDRSDTQYF
TRBV19	TRBJ1-1	CASRGVMNTEAFF
TRBV9	TRBJ2-3	CASTRLGSDTQYF
TRBV11-1	TRBJ2-1	CASSRSGRGGNEQFF
TRBV6-6	TRBJ1-4	CASSYSGGRGEKLFF
TRBV4-1	TRBJ2-6	CASSQEGTGTMVVAGANVLTF
TRBV2	TRBJ2-5	CASSEARTGGRRETQYF
TRBV28	TRBJ1-1	CASRPLGQGKKFTEAFF
TRBV29-1	TRBJ2-7	CSVRGQGAYEQYF
TRBV5-1	TRBJ2-6	CASQEPGANVLTF
TRBV7-9	TRBJ2-4	CASSLFVRRAKNIQYF
TRBV2	TRBJ1-5	CASSDSGNQPQHF
TRBV29-1	NA	CSVDSRGGNEQYF
TRBV19	TRBJ1-3	CASSPQGAGNTIYF
TRBV7-6	TRBJ2-3	CASTHRDDGGGDTQYF
TRBV5-1	TRBJ2-1	CASSLVVAGGPGNEQFF
TRBV11-3	TRBJ1-3	CASSPGQGPGNTIYF
TRBV7-9	TRBJ2-5	CASSLLAGTETQYF
TRBV7-2	TRBJ1-5	CASSFGQGHQPQHF
TRBV2	TRBJ1-2	CASSAQVGISSANYGYTF
TRBV6-5	TRBJ2-7	CASTSGSAEQYF
TRBV19	TRBJ1-1	CASSKWGQVDTEAFF
TRBV9	TRBJ1-2	CASSVQGYDSGYTF
TRBV30	TRBJ2-3	CASSTTDTQYF